The 20 T cell receptor beta chains listed next were all sequenced from one sample in a study of T cell responses to AZD1222 COVID-19 vaccine. TCRdb's copy holds only in-frame clones and misses some; the assay was immunoSEQ multiplex PCR. The data contain approximately 110,000 clones, roughly 84% of them seen just once; the ten biggest clones take up about 1.2%. Sequenced here: peripheral blood, sampled on day 0 of AZD1222 vaccination. These receptors all come from an adult in good health.

The J gene is TRBJ1-3, the V gene TRBV30; weak D call: TRBD1 (6 bases). There are 13 residues in the CDR3. The germline V gene encodes CDR1 GTSNPN and CDR2 SVGIG (reference sequence). Trimming took 7 bases from V and 4 from J, leaving 14 bases between them. In DNA, the CDR3 is TGTGCCTCGACAGGACAGATCGGAAACACCATATATTTT. Protein product: CASTGQIGNTIYF.

Only one count was recorded for this clone. This sequence joins TRBV4-3 and TRBJ1-2, with TRBD1 matching over 7 bases. CDR3 size: 14 residues. The V gene end was trimmed by 1 base and the J gene end by 6 bases; junction bases not matched to a gene: 5. Germline values: CDR1 LGHNA, CDR2 YSLEER. CDR3 bases: TGCGCCAGCAGCCAAGCAGACAGGGTTCATGGCTACACCTTC. Encoded protein: CASSQADRVHGYTF.

This chain links TRBV18 with TRBJ1-2, with 9 bases aligning to TRBD1. There are 14 residues in the CDR3. Trimming took 6 bases from V and 1 from J; bases not matched to a gene: 3. Germline V lookup: CDR1 KGHSH, CDR2 LQKENI. The CDR3 loop is CASSRDRVNYGYTF. CDR3 in DNA: TGTGCCAGCTCGCGGGACAGGGTTAACTATGGCTACACCTTC.

V gene TRBV6-5 combines with J gene TRBJ2-3, with D unresolved. This CDR3 is built from 15 residues. The V end was cut by 5 bases, the J end by 1 base, with 13 bases between. Germline V gives CDR1 MNHEY, CDR2 SVGAGI. DNA of the CDR3: TGTGCCAGCAGTAACCTCCCAGTGGGCACAGATACGCAGTATTTT. It is translated as CASSNLPVGTDTQYF.

Comments on this clone: Within the sample, other DNA sequences also encode this same CDR3. The rearrangement links TRBV6-5 to TRBJ1-2; no reliable D call. The V gene's germline CDR1 is MNHEY and CDR2 SVGAGI. This CDR3 region has 11 residues. Trimming took 6 bases from V and 4 from J, leaving 6 bases between them. For the CDR3, the DNA is TGTGCCAGCAGCCCGGGCTATGGCTACACCTTC. It is translated as CASSPGYGYTF.

The V and J genes are TRBV5-5 and TRBJ1-2, with 12 nucleotides matching TRBD1. CDR1 SGHKS and CDR2 YYEKEE come from the germline V gene (reference sequence). This CDR3 spans 15 amino acids. V gave up 3 bases and J gave up 4 bases; unmatched junction bases: 4. CDR3 in amino acids: CASSWGTGGSYGYTF. DNA for the CDR3: TGTGCCAGCAGCTGGGGGACAGGGGGCTCCTATGGCTACACCTTC.

This clone was recorded only once. CDR3 coding DNA: TGTGCCAGCCGCGTCAAGGGTTTTATTGCGCATGGCTACACCTTC. Amino acid sequence: CASRVKGFIAHGYTF. The chain uses TRBV2 and TRBJ1-2; D is ambiguous. Trimming left V 8 bases short and J 6 bases short, with 22 bases between. Germline CDR1 reads SNHLY; CDR2 reads FYNNEI. The CDR3 extends over 15 amino acids.

CDR3 coding DNA: TGTGCCAGCACCGCGGAGCCCTGGACAGGGGAGCCCACTGAAGCTTTCTTT. Residues: CASTAEPWTGEPTEAFF. The J gene is TRBJ1-1, the V gene TRBV7-6; 9 bases are a match to TRBD1. The CDR3 length is 17 residues. Per germline, CDR1 SGHVS and CDR2 FNYEAQ. The J segment lost 4 bases and the V segment lost 7 bases, leaving 16 bases of the junction unmatched.

The V call is TRBV5-1, the J call TRBJ1-1, with 8 bases matching TRBD1. The CDR3 spans 15 residues. V dropped 4 bases and J dropped 1; count of bases not matched to a gene: 6. CDR1 and CDR2 from the germline V gene are SGHRS and YFSETQ. The CDR3, as DNA: TGCGCCAGCAGCAGACAGGGGTCTTCGAACACTGAAGCTTTCTTT. Protein: CASSRQGSSNTEAFF.

About this clone: One junction end does not reproduce the germline sequence, and a read error may be involved. The V call is TRBV6-1, the J call TRBJ2-7; TRBD2 matches at 7 bases. The CDR3 spans 14 residues. Germline V gene sequence: CDR1 MNHNS, CDR2 SASEGT. CDR3 loop: CASRERGFSYEQYF. In DNA form, the CDR3 reads TGTGCCAGCCGTGAGCGGGGATTCTCCTACGAGCAGTACTTC.

The gene calls are TRBV29-1 and TRBJ2-1; 12 bases fit TRBD2. Trimming removed 5 bases from V and 8 bases from J; junction bases left unmatched: 7. Per germline, CDR1 SQVTM and CDR2 ANQGSEA. The CDR3 extends over 14 amino acids. The CDR3 loop is CSVLAGGIKDEQFF. The CDR3 DNA reads TGCAGCGTTCTAGCGGGGGGGATTAAAGATGAGCAGTTCTTC.

This chain uses TRBV7-6 with TRBJ2-6; D is possibly TRBD2 (7 bases). This CDR3 contains 19 residues. The V end lost 2 bases, the J end lost 0 bases, and 17 bases lay between the germline ends. From germline, CDR1 is SGHVS and CDR2 FNYEAQ. The CDR3 region is CASSLRGAYSLSGANVLTF. The CDR3 DNA sequence: TGTGCCAGCAGCTTACGGGGGGCCTACTCCCTCTCTGGGGCCAACGTCCTGACTTTC. Based on the CDR3 plus reference TRBV7-6 and TRBJ2-6, the full variable domain is GAGVSQSPRYKVTKRGQDVALRCDPISGHVSLYWYRQALGQGPEFLTYFNYEAQQDKSGLPNDRFSAERPEGSISTLTIQRTEQRDSAMYRCASSLRGAYSLSGANVLTFGAGSRLTVL.

The V gene is TRBV2, the J gene TRBJ1-5, with D tentatively TRBD1 (5 bases). This CDR3 is built from 15 residues. Germline lookup yields CDR1 SNHLY and CDR2 FYNNEI. V gave up 7 bases and J gave up 0 bases, with 13 bases separating them. The CDR3 sequence: CASNMDTNSNQPQHF. The DNA for the CDR3 is TGTGCCAGCAATATGGACACAAATAGCAATCAGCCCCAGCATTTT.

The chain uses TRBV4-1 and TRBJ1-1; 7 bases are shared with TRBD1. CDR3 length equals 17 residues. Per germline, CDR1 MGHRA and CDR2 YSYEKL. V gave up 6 bases and J gave up 0 bases; unmatched junction bases: 13. The CDR3 here is CASSLGDRDGMNTEAFF. The CDR3 nucleotides read TGCGCCAGCAGTCTTGGAGACAGGGATGGGATGAACACTGAAGCTTTCTTT.

The rearrangement uses TRBV5-6 and TRBJ1-1; a possible D gene is TRBD1 (5 bases). V was cut by 3 bases and J by 7 bases, with 13 bases left in between. Germline values: CDR1 SGHDT, CDR2 YYEEEE. CDR3 length: 13 amino acids. The CDR3 bases are TGTGCCAGCAGCTCATATTACAGGAGTGAAGCTTTCTTT. This translates into CASSSYYRSEAFF.

The chain carries TRBV6-5 and TRBJ1-2; D gene unclear. CDR1 MNHEY and CDR2 SVGAGI come from the germline V gene. CDR3 size: 14 residues. The V gene lost 4 bases and the J gene lost 3 bases, with 12 bases spanning the gap. The CDR3 sequence: CASSFSRGHYGYTF. The CDR3 region has the DNA TGTGCCAGCAGTTTTAGTCGGGGTCACTATGGCTACACCTTC.

The CDR3, as DNA: TGTGCCAGTAGTGCGGGACAAAACCCCTACGAGCAGTACTTC. Its translation is CASSAGQNPYEQYF. This chain joins TRBV19 and TRBJ2-7, with D perhaps assigned TRBD1 or TRBD2 (6 bases each). This CDR3 comprises 14 residues. Germline V lookup: CDR1 LNHDA, CDR2 SQIVND (reference sequence). Trimming removed 5 bases at V and 2 bases at J, with 13 bases between.

The chain has TRBV2 and TRBJ1-2, with 7 positions matching TRBD1. The J segment lost 5 bases and the V segment lost 5 bases, leaving 11 bases of the junction unmatched. The CDR3 sequence is 15 residues long. CDR1 and CDR2 (germline): SNHLY, FYNNEI. The CDR3, as DNA: TGTGCCAGCAGTTACACAGCCGGGACAGCTTATGGCTACACCTTC. Amino acid sequence: CASSYTAGTAYGYTF. The whole variable domain, filled in from reference TRBV2 and TRBJ1-2, reads EPEVTQTPSHQVTQMGQEVILRCVPISNHLYFYWYRQILGQKVEFLVSFYNNEISEKSEIFDDQFSVERPDGSNFTLKIRSTKLEDSAMYFCASSYTAGTAYGYTFGSGTRLTVV.

The chain recombines TRBV10-2 with TRBJ1-2; perhaps TRBD1 as D (6 bases). The CDR3 totals 15 residues. V was clipped by 0 bases and J by 5 bases, with 13 bases between them. Looked up from germline, CDR1 is WSHSY and CDR2 is SAAADI. The CDR3 sequence is CASSESAGAVYGYTF. Here the CDR3 DNA reads TGCGCCAGCAGTGAGTCGGCGGGGGCAGTGTATGGCTACACCTTC.

V gene TRBV4-1 combines with J gene TRBJ1-1; D is ambiguous. CDR1 is MGHRA, CDR2 YSYEKL, per germline. The CDR3 totals 13 residues. Between the trimmed V and J ends, which lost 5 bases and 0 bases, there was a span of 7 bases. CDR3 loop: CASSGHLNTEAFF. The CDR3 DNA reads as TGCGCCAGCAGCGGGCATTTGAACACTGAAGCTTTCTTT.